This T cell receptor beta chain appears in the sequencing data of a study of blood T cell repertoires in COVID-19. This CDR3 contains 15 residues. Germline CDR1 and CDR2: SGHTA and FQGNSA. V shed 5 bases and J shed 4 bases, with 18 bases lying between them. While infection was still active, Seattle patients were enrolled and then followed longitudinally. This clone was seen only once. Only in-frame clones appear in the TCRdb table, and some are missing; sequencing was by immunoSEQ multiplex PCR. In the table there are tens of thousands of clones, roughly three quarters of which are singletons. Sequencing was performed on peripheral blood. The origin of this receptor is a man between 65 and 85 years old with COVID-19, enrolled during active disease. This chain links TRBV7-2 with TRBJ2-7; a weak D match, TRBD2 (5 bases). The CDR3 DNA reads TGTGCCAGCAGCCCCACGAGCGGAGGACTTTACGAGCAGTACTTC. Its protein is CASSPTSGGLYEQYF.